This TCR beta chain was found in a study of blood T cell repertoires in COVID-19. At the level of the study: Researchers got acute and convalescent COVID-19 samples from the United States, Italy and Spain.

Per the germline V gene, CDR1 is MDHEN and CDR2 is SYDVKM. With 6 bases removed from V and 6 bases from J, the gap between germline ends came to 11 bases. This CDR3 comprises 13 residues. The data were produced by immunoSEQ multiplex PCR, yet TCRdb's version contains in-frame clones alone and is incomplete. The sample holds approximately 290,000 clones; roughly four fifths are singletons and the top ten take 15% to 17%. This chain links TRBV28 with TRBJ2-2, with D maybe TRBD2 (5 bases). The specimen sequenced was peripheral blood. The receptor was isolated from a person aged 65-85 years with COVID-19, enrolled during active disease. Here the CDR3 reads CASRPAGAGELFF. CDR3 in DNA: TGTGCCAGCAGGCCCGCCGGGGCCGGGGAGCTGTTTTTT.